This T cell receptor (beta chain) was sequenced for a study of blood T cell repertoires in COVID-19. Study as a whole: Samples of COVID-19 (acute and convalescent) were obtained from the United States, Italy and Spain.

J gave up 2 bases and V 0 bases, and 0 bases lay outside the gene matches. Looked up from germline, CDR1 is SGDLS and CDR2 is YYNGEE. The CDR3 length is 15 residues. Libraries were prepared by immunoSEQ multiplex PCR; TCRdb keeps only in-frame clonotypes and omits some of them. Of around 300,000 clones listed, around 87% are singletons. The material sequenced was peripheral blood. This chain connects TRBV9 to TRBJ1-5, with 9 bases lining up with TRBD1. This sequence was found in a woman between 50 and 59 years old with active or convalescent COVID-19. In nucleotides, the CDR3 is TGTGCCAGCAGCGTAGGGACAGGGGGCAATCAGCCCCAGCATTTT. This gives the protein CASSVGTGGNQPQHF.